The T cell receptor (beta chain) described here comes from a study of cytomegalovirus exposure and HLA in healthy donors (dated by TCRdb to 2017 to 2019). Some background on the complete study: An earlier analysis of 587 of the donors reported about 280 Gb of sequence data and 117 million unique TCR beta sequences obtained from about 179 million T cells. Roughly 300 gigabases of sequencing data and around 90 million unique TCR sequences made up an early release that covered approximately 700 HLA-typed donors. The genetic ancestry cluster associated with self-reported Caucasian donors included roughly 84% of the approximately 410 genotyped donors. The study aimed to test whether cataloging public T cell receptors could reveal signatures of past pathogen exposure. The study profiled the T cell repertoires of under 850 subjects by immunosequencing and related them to cytomegalovirus serostatus. Besides the first cohort of 666 subjects, a separate validation cohort made up of 95 to 150 different subjects was used. The study combined high-throughput TCR immunosequencing, statistical association of individual TCRs with disease status, and machine learning to predict cytomegalovirus infection status. A later analysis re-analyzed previously published TCR beta repertoires from roughly 600 donors and added high-resolution HLA genotyping to study TCR occurrence patterns. The later analysis used no new phenotypic data to find candidate immune exposures, relying instead on TCR beta sequences and their occurrence across donors. In an earlier analysis of roughly 580 of the donors, high-throughput TCR beta sequencing was used to judge whether each TCR beta V gene segment behaved as functional or pseudogenic. Donor age, sex, ethnicity and CMV serostatus were collected together with the repertoire data. A later genetic analysis used genome-wide SNP genotypes for 398 of the 666 donors, treating that subset as a discovery cohort. All discovery cohort repertoires had been generated on a single sequencing platform. HLA typing included class I and class II loci at four-digit resolution. Typing coverage varied by locus: about 629-640 donors for A, B, C, DRB1 and DQB1; roughly 520 for DQA1; over 600 for DPA1; some 470 for DPB1. Five DR-DQ haplotypes were treated as single units for association and clustering because of strong linkage in the cohort. Among over 350 genotyped donors of the cohort, an average of around 240,000 unique TCR beta nucleotide sequences were sequenced per donor, roughly 18% of them non-productive.

Libraries were constructed by the immunoSEQ multiplex PCR assay. For the multiplex PCR, a mixture combining 60 forward primers for TCR Vbeta segments and 13 reverse primers for TCR Jbeta segments was used. The CDR3 region of rearranged TCR beta genes was amplified from genomic DNA with a multiplex PCR assay. The amplified TCR beta libraries were sequenced on the Illumina HiSeq System as 87-base-pair reads. Concerning the study's data processing: A later analysis counted about 80 million unique TCR beta chains across the 690 or so repertoires, and approximately 11 million of these chains were shared by at least two donors. A nearest-neighbor algorithm error-corrected the raw reads and collapsed the reads into unique sequences, merging closely related sequences to remove PCR and sequencing errors. V, D and J gene segments were assigned by aligning CDR3 sequences to IMGT reference sequences. For a sequence to be retained, at least a six-nucleotide match to both a V gene segment and a J gene segment was required. Rearrangements were classified as productive when the CDR3 lacked stop codons and remained in frame with V and J, and all other rearrangements were classified as non-productive. CDR3 was defined by IMGT convention, running from the second conserved V-encoded cysteine to the conserved J-encoded phenylalanine. In an earlier analysis of just under 600 of the donors, sequences lacking an unambiguous match to a single V gene segment were excluded. An earlier analysis of about 600 of the donors called V segments functional above 56.7% productive rearrangements and segregating when the between-donor standard deviation exceeded 5%. A statistical classification framework was built for diagnosing cytomegalovirus status from the catalog of TCR beta chain sequences. In a later analysis, V and J genes were assigned by comparing TCR nucleotide sequences against IMGT/GENE-DB human TR gene sequences. Using the TCRdist pipeline, a later analysis assigned CDR3 sequences along with most-parsimonious VDJ recombination scenarios. In a later analysis, each TCR beta chain was defined by its CDR3 amino acid sequence together with its V-gene family, and reads without a unique V-gene family were excluded. A later analysis removed several hundred highly shared, low-generation-probability nucleotide sequences to deal with suspected cross-contamination and a sequencing artifact. A later analysis calculated a clonal expansion index for each public chain from normalized within-repertoire ranks of inferred template counts. In a later analysis, generation probabilities were computed using a VDJ recombination model fitted to out-of-frame rearrangements, and the results were checked against IGoR. In a later analysis, hypergeometric tests were used to score TCR-TCR, TCR-HLA and TCR-CMV co-occurrence, with a repertoire-size bias correction applied to TCR pairs. A later analysis estimated false discovery rates by permuting HLA or CMV assignments 20 times. In a later analysis, co-occurring TCRs were grouped with DBSCAN, and TCRdist sequence similarity was added when clustering was performed within HLA-allele-positive subsets. Repertoires with fewer than 30,000 or more than 120,000 public chains were left out of co-occurrence clustering, as were several repertoires with anomalous nucleotide sharing. Sourced from immuneACCESS, this table was stored by TCRdb with only in-frame sequences that have V and J called. A share of the clones is absent; for the studies checked, an unresolved V gene accounts for under half, and the remainder has no known explanation. That table furnishes V, J and clone size, whereas the DNA furnished D and trimming. The sample table holds about 100,000 clones, of which about 70% were seen once. Of the sample, roughly 2.5% falls within the top ten clones.

General findings and caveats noted by the study authors: Roughly uniform sequencing depth across donors was assumed in presence/absence analyses, although this assumption may not hold. Some IMGT-functional V segments, including TRBV6-2 and TRBV6-3, could not be told apart with the 87-base-pair reads, so those segments were excluded. Broadly in line with IMGT annotations, most TCR beta V segments showed up in productive rearrangements about 87% or about 30% of the time in an earlier analysis of approximately 600 of the donors. CMV serostatus was the only immune exposure information available for the cohort. While some public TCRs were present in many individuals, most TCR sequences turned up only very rarely across donors. V-gene and J-gene trimming of TCR beta chains was associated with a missense DCLRE1C variant in a later genetic analysis, and the association was replicated in an independent cohort. A group of highly shared sequence variants was considered likely to be a technical artifact of the sequencing pipeline. Correlated functional status among segregating V segments might reflect linkage disequilibrium, but an unknown experimental factor could not be ruled out. When HLA alleles, especially DR and DQ, strongly co-occurred, TCR associations were difficult to assign to individual alleles. A few of the identified cytomegalovirus-associated TCR beta chains were confirmed in vitro to be specific for cytomegalovirus antigens. A further reported finding was that TCR beta sequences accurately predicted the HLA-A and HLA-B alleles for most subjects in the first cohort. Specific HLA alleles were associated with some 15,000 TCR beta sequences at a false discovery rate of 0.05 in a later analysis. In a later analysis, most CMV-associated TCR beta chains were found to appear HLA-restricted, with HLA associations seemingly driven largely by CMV exposure. Because some donors lacked HLA typing at each locus, the association tests relied only on the typed subset. The study listed 150 to 200 TCR beta chains as associated with cytomegalovirus. The cohort was sequenced for TCR beta chains only, and without alpha or paired-chain data the features that could be detected were limited. A later analysis found that TCR association rates varied across HLA loci, with DRB1 alleles showing the most associated TCRs and HLA-C alleles the fewest. According to the authors, the approach could potentially be generalized to other disease states and immunological phenotypes. The classifier was reported to diagnose cytomegalovirus status with high specificity and sensitivity in both the original cohort and the validation cohort. In a later genetic analysis, fewer N-insertions in productive TCRs were reported among donors in an Asian-associated ancestry cluster than the roughly 640-donor mean. Compared with equally common non-associated chains, HLA-associated TCR beta chains in a later analysis were more clonally expanded and had lower generation probabilities. A later analysis reported that several top co-occurrence clusters appeared linked to parvovirus B19, influenza, CMV and Epstein-Barr virus. Because counts were too low, seventeen rarely observed V segments, including chromosome 9 orphons, were left out of the earlier analysis of a few hundred of the donors.

A note on this clone: Its specific antigen is unknown. Base qualities are not recorded, but no much larger clone differs from it by a single base.

CDR1 SGHDT and CDR2 YYEEEE were looked up in the germline V gene. Taken from cysteine to phenylalanine, the CDR3 has 16 residues. Solely the CDR3 DNA is kept, with 48 bases framed from the first base. V and J lose 0 bases and 8 bases, and a span of 17 bases separates them. The cohort consisted of 600 to 700 healthy bone marrow donors. At the time of sampling, every cohort member was nominally healthy, though immune exposures that went unrecorded were likely present. The donor tested CMV seropositive and was one of the 289 seropositive cohort members. A peripheral blood sample was provided by each donor, and peripheral blood mononuclear cells were used for TCR beta sequencing. The Qiagen DNeasy Blood Extraction Kit was used to extract genomic DNA from the blood cell samples.

Sequenced material: PBMCs. The receptor was derived from a man aged 50 to 59 in good health and CMV-seropositive. The chain is made from TRBV5-6 and TRBJ2-2; D gene: possibly TRBD1, on 6 matching bases. CDR3 protein: CASSLETGLTGGELFF. The nucleotide sequence is TGTGCCAGCAGCTTGGAGACAGGACTCACGGGGGGGGAGCTGTTTTTT.